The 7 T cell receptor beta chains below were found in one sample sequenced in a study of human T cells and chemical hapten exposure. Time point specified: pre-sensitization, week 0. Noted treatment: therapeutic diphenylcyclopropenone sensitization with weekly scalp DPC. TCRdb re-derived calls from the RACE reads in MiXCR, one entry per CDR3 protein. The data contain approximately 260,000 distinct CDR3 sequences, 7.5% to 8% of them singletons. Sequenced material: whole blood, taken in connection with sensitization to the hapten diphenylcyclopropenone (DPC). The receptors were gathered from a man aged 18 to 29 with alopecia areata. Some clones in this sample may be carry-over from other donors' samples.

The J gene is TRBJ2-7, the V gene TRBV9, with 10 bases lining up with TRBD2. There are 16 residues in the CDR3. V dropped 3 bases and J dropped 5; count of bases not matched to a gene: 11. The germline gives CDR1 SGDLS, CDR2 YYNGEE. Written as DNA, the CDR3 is TGTGCCAGCAGCGACGGTGGCAGCGGGGGGGCCAACGAGCAGTACGTC. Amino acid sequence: CASSDGGSGGANEQYV.

CDR3 sequence: CASSFFTGPRNEQFF. In nucleotides, the CDR3 is TGTGCCAGCAGCTTCTTTACAGGACCCCGCAATGAGCAGTTCTTC. The chain recombines TRBV7-3 with TRBJ2-1; D is possibly TRBD1 (5 bases). V shed 3 bases and J shed 6 bases, with 15 bases lying between them. The CDR3 length is 15 residues. CDR1 and CDR2 from the germline V gene are SGHTA and FQGTGA.

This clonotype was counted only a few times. The CDR3 bases are TGTGCCAGCAGCTTCAACGGCAGGGGGACCCAAGAGACCCAGTACTTC. This sequence encodes CASSFNGRGTQETQYF. The J gene is TRBJ2-5, the V gene TRBV5-6, with 7 bases aligning to TRBD1. This CDR3 contains 16 residues. The V gene's germline CDR1 is SGHDT and CDR2 YYEEEE. V was pared by 2 bases and J by 1 base, with 8 bases of the junction left unmatched.

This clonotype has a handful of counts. The CDR3 reads CATRRAYNSPLHF. In DNA form, the CDR3 reads TGTGCCACGAGGAGAGCGTATAATTCACCCCTCCACTTT. V and J are TRBV6-5 and TRBJ1-6; D call uncertain. V lost 10 bases, J lost 4 bases, and 11 bases lay in between. Germline V gene lookup returns CDR1 MNHEY and CDR2 SVGAGI. This CDR3 has 13 residues.

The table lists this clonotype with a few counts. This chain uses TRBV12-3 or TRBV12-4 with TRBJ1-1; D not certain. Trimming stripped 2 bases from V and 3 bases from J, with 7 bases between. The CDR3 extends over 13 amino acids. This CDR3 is CASSLLRDTEAFF. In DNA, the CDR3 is TGTGCCAGCAGTTTACTTAGGGACACTGAAGCTTTCTTT.

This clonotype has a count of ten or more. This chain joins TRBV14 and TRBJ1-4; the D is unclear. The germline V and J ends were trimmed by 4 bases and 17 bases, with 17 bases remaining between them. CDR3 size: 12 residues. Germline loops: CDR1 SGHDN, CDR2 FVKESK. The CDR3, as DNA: TGTGCCAGCAGCCGGTCGGGCTACCGTAGATTTTTT. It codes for CASSRSGYRRFF.

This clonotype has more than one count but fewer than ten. DNA for the CDR3: TGTGCCAGCAGTTTAACAGGGACCTACAATGAGCAGTTCTTC. Its translation is CASSLTGTYNEQFF. The chain employs TRBV28 and TRBJ2-1, with D tentatively TRBD1 (6 bases). Trimming removed 2 bases at V and 2 bases at J, with 7 bases between. Per the germline V gene, CDR1 is MDHEN and CDR2 is SYDVKM. This CDR3 region has 14 residues.